This T cell receptor beta chain appears in the sequencing data of a study of control samples from healthy donors and cancer patients. Germline assignment: CDR1 MGHDK and CDR2 SYGVNS. This CDR3 has 13 residues. V was cut by 2 bases and J by 1 base, with 5 bases left in between. Assay used: immunoSEQ multiplex PCR; TCRdb lists only in-frame clones, some missing. Here the sample spans fewer than 120,000 clones, approximately 88% being singletons. The chain recombines TRBV25-1 with TRBJ1-2; D is uncertain. The clonotype was recovered from a woman aged 55-70 years with lung cancer. Sequences were obtained from PBMCs. The CDR3 nucleotides read TGTGCCAGCAGTGAACACTTTAACTATGGCTACACCTTC. This codes for CASSEHFNYGYTF.